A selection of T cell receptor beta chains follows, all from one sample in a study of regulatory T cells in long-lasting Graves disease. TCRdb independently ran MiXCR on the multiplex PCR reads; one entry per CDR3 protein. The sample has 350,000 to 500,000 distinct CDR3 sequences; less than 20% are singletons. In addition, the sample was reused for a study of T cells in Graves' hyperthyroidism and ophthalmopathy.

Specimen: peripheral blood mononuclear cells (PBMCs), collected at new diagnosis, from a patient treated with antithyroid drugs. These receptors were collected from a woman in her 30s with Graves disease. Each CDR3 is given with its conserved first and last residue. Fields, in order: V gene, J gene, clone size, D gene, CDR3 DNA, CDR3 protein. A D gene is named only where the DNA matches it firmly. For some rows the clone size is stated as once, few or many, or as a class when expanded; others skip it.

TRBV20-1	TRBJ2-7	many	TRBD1	TGCAGTGCTAGTTCCGGGACAGGGGGGGACGAGCAGTACTTC	CSASSGTGGDEQYF
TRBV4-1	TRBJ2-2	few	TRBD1	TGCGCCAGCAGCCCCTGGGGAGGTGGACAGGGTCGAAACACCGGGGAGCTGTTTTTT	CASSPWGGGQGRNTGELFF
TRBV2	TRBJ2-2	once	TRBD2	TGTGCCAGCAGTGAGGGACTAGCGGGGGAGTCACAGAACACCGGGGAGCTGTTTTTT	CASSEGLAGESQNTGELFF
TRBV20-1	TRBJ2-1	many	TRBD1	TGCAGTGCTAGAGACCACTCCCGGGACAGCTCGTTCTTC	CSARDHSRDSSFF
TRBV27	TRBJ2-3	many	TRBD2	TGTGCCAGCACCGTTAGCGGGATAGGGCGAGATACGCAGTATTTT	CASTVSGIGRDTQYF
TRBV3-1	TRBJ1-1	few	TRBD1	TGTGCCAGCCGGGGTAGAGAACAGGGGGCGAGATTAATGAACACTGAAGCTTTCTTT	CASRGREQGARLMNTEAFF
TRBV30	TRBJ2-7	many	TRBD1	TGTGCCTGGAGTGTACTCGTGACAGGGGGCTACGAGCAGTACTTC	CAWSVLVTGGYEQYF
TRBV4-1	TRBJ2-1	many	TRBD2	TGCGCCAGCAGCCCGAAGGTGACTAGCGGGCAGGTCGAGCAGTTCTTC	CASSPKVTSGQVEQFF
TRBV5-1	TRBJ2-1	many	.	TGCGCCAGCAGCTTTAGACTTGACAATGAGCAGTTCTTC	CASSFRLDNEQFF
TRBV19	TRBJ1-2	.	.	TGTGCCAGTAGTATTTCGGGCTATGGCTACACCTTC	CASSISGYGYTF
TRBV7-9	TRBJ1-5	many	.	TGTGCCAGCAGCTCCCATGGGGATCAGCCCCAGCATTTT	CASSSHGDQPQHF
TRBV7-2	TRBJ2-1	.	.	TGTGCCAGCAGATCGATCATATTCAACAATGAGCAGTTCTTC	CASRSIIFNNEQFF
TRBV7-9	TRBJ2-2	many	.	TGTGCCAGCAGAGGGGCTGGCGGGTCGAACACCGGGGAGCTGTTTTTT	CASRGAGGSNTGELFF
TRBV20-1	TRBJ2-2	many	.	TGCAGTGCTAGAATATACCGGGACCGGATTACCACCGGGGAGCTGTTTTTT	CSARIYRDRITTGELFF
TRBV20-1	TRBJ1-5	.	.	TGCAGTGCTAGGGGGGGGGCGATGAGGGATCAGCCCCAGCATTTT	CSARGGAMRDQPQHF
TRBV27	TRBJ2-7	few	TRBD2	TGTGCCAGCAGTAGCGGGGGACACTTCTACGAGCAGTACTTC	CASSSGGHFYEQYF
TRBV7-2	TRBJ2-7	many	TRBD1	TGTGCCAGCAGCCCCTGGGGACAGCCCTACGAGCAGTACTTC	CASSPWGQPYEQYF
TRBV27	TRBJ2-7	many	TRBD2	TGTGCCAGCAGTTTGAGGGTGAATCCTTCCGGGACTACCTCCTACGAGCAGTACTTC	CASSLRVNPSGTTSYEQYF
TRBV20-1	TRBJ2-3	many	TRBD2	TGCAGTGCTAAGCTAGCGGGAGACACAGATACGCAGTATTTT	CSAKLAGDTDTQYF
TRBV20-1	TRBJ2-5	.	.	TGCAGTGCCACCTTCGATGGGCCCCGAGAGACCCAGTACTTC	CSATFDGPRETQYF
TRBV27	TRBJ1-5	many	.	TGTGCCAGCAGCCATGGGAGTAATCAGCCCCAGCATTTT	CASSHGSNQPQHF
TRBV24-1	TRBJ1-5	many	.	TGTGCCACCGGACAGAACGACAATCAGCCCCAGCATTTT	CATGQNDNQPQHF
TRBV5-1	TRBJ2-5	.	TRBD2	TGCGCCAGCAGCTTCCTAGCGGGACCACAAGAGACCCAGTACTTC	CASSFLAGPQETQYF
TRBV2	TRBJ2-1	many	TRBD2	TGTGCCAGCAGTGAAGCTAGCGGGAACAACAATGAGCAGTTCTTC	CASSEASGNNNEQFF
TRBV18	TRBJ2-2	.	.	TGTGCCAGCTCACCGAGTGAAAACGGGGAGCTGTTTTTT	CASSPSENGELFF
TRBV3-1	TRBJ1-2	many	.	TGTGCCAGCAGCCAAGAGGTTTTAGGAACAGGCGGCTACACCTTC	CASSQEVLGTGGYTF
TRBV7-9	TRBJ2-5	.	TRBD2	TGTGCCAGCTGGACTAGCGGGACTGCGCAGACCCAGTACTTC	CASWTSGTAQTQYF
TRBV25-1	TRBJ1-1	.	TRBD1	TGTGCCAGCTCGGACAGGTCGGGGTTCATGAACACTGAAGCTTTCTTT	CASSDRSGFMNTEAFF
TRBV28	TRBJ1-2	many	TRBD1	TGTGCCAGCAGTTTCGGGACAGTGGGAGAATATGGCTACACCTTC	CASSFGTVGEYGYTF